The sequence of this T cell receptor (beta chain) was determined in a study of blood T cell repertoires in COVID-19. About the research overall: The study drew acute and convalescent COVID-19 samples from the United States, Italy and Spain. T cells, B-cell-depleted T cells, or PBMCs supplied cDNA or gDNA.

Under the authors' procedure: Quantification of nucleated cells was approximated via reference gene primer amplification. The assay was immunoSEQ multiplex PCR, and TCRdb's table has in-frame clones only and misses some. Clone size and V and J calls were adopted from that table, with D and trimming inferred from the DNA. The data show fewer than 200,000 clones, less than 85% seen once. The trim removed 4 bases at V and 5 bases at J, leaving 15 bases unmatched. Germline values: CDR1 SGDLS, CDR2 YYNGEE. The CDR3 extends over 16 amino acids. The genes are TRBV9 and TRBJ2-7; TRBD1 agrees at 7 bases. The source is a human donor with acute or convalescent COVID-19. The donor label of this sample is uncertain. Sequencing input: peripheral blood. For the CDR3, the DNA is TGTGCCAGCAGCCCCTTGGACAGGACCGTTACCCACGAGCAGTACTTC. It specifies CASSPLDRTVTHEQYF.